This T cell receptor beta chain stems from a study of blood T cell repertoires in COVID-19. The method was immunoSEQ multiplex PCR; TCRdb's version includes in-frame clones alone and lacks a portion of them. Among some 41,000 clones listed, about 90% were seen once. CDR1 and CDR2 from the germline V gene are KGHDR and SFDVKD. With 5 bases clipped from V and 7 bases from J, the junction kept 9 bases outside the gene matches. The CDR3 is 15 amino acids. Sequencing input: peripheral blood. The clonotype comes from a woman in her 30s in a cohort sampled during active COVID-19. The chain joins TRBV24-1 to TRBJ2-7; 11 bases map to TRBD1. CDR3 region: CATSGMGTGGGEQYF. In nucleotides, the CDR3 is TGTGCCACCAGTGGTATGGGGACAGGGGGTGGGGAGCAGTACTTC.